This T cell receptor (beta chain) was profiled in a study of CXCR3-negative and CXCR3-positive naive CD8 T cells. Study-wide background: Per library, roughly 1.6 +/- 0.3 million reads; around 150 million TRB reads overall.

cDNA libraries for TRB were generated by 5' RACE incorporating UMI labels. TCRdb re-called the 5' RACE reads; every CDR3 protein appears as one record, without DNA. The listing contains about 70,000 distinct CDR3 sequences. Regarding this clonotype: Its antigen remains unknown.

In germline, CDR1 is MNHEY, CDR2 SVGEGT. The length of the CDR3 is 13 residues. Overall study results and limits: Relative to CXCR3-negative naive cells, CXCR3-positive naive cells had more hydrophobic TRB CDR3s.

The sample taken for sequencing was naive CXCR3+ CD8+ T cells from blood. Subset of the sample: CD45RO-CCR7+CD27+CD95- naive CD8+ T cells expressing CXCR3 (TNR3+). V usage is TRBV6-2 or TRBV6-3 and J usage is TRBJ2-1; TCRdb lists TRBD2, though no DNA is available to test this call. This receptor was taken from a human donor in good health. Some clones in this sample may be carry-over from other donors' samples. The chain's CDR3 is CASSPLAYNEQFF.